Listed below are T cell receptor beta chains from one sample, sequenced in a study of T-cell reconstitution after alpha-beta-depleted transplantation in children. TCRdb re-analysed the PCR reads in MiXCR, keeping a single row per CDR3 protein. This table holds 400,000 to 500,000 distinct CDR3 sequences, approximately 11% found once. Sequenced material: PBMCs from the stem cell graft donor, taken from the stem cell graft. These receptors all stem from a human donor who donated a stem cell graft to a child with acute myeloid leukemia. The CDR3 runs from the conserved cysteine through the conserved F or W. D genes are given only for firm matches. Clone size appears in some rows only: once, few, many, or a class for an expanded clone.

d_gene	abundance	v_gene	j_gene	CDR3aa	CDR3nt
-	-	TRBV6-2/TRBV6-3	TRBJ1-5	CASMMWGGHGSNQPQHF	TGTGCCAGCATGATGTGGGGGGGCCATGGAAGCAATCAGCCCCAGCATTTT
TRBD1	-	TRBV5-5	TRBJ1-5	CASSVRQGANQPQHF	TGTGCCAGCAGCGTACGACAGGGGGCGAATCAGCCCCAGCATTTT
-	many	TRBV6-1	TRBJ2-2	CASSEIHGNTGELFF	TGTGCCAGCAGTGAGATTCACGGGAACACCGGGGAGCTGTTTTTT
-	few	TRBV19	TRBJ2-5	CASSIHGKTQYF	TGTGCCAGTAGTATCCACGGGAAGACCCAGTACTTC
TRBD1	few	TRBV18	TRBJ2-7	CASSQTGTGVFVSVYEQYF	TGTGCCAGCTCACAGACCGGGACAGGGGTTTTTGTTTCCGTCTACGAGCAGTACTTC
-	-	TRBV29-1	TRBJ1-3	CSAPSGLGNTIYF	TGCAGCGCGCCATCGGGGCTTGGAAACACCATATATTTT
TRBD1	-	TRBV7-2	TRBJ2-1	CASSLESRQGYNEQFF	TGTGCCAGCAGCTTAGAGAGTCGACAGGGCTACAATGAGCAGTTCTTC
-	many	TRBV25-1	TRBJ2-3	CASSGVTSTDTQYF	TGTGCCAGCAGTGGGGTAACTAGCACAGATACGCAGTATTTT
TRBD1	few	TRBV29-1	TRBJ2-3	CSSWTGEGTDTQYF	TGCAGCTCCTGGACAGGGGAAGGCACAGATACGCAGTATTTT
-	few	TRBV5-1	TRBJ2-5	CASRRASLETQYF	TGCGCCAGCAGACGAGCTAGTCTAGAGACCCAGTACTTC
-	few	TRBV7-2	TRBJ2-3	CASSGGGSSDTQYF	TGTGCCAGCAGTGGGGGCGGGAGCTCAGATACGCAGTATTTT
TRBD1	once	TRBV12-3/TRBV12-4	TRBJ2-1	CASSSRQGSFF	TGTGCCAGCAGTTCTCGACAGGGTTCGTTCTTC
-	many	TRBV7-2	TRBJ2-5	CASSVVKASQETQYF	TGTGCCAGCAGCGTAGTTAAAGCCTCCCAAGAGACCCAGTACTTC
-	-	TRBV7-9	TRBJ2-3	CASSFVAGDTDTQYF	TGTGCCAGCAGCTTTGTGGCGGGCGACACAGATACGCAGTATTTT
TRBD1	-	TRBV4-3	TRBJ2-7	CASSQSGTGGYEQYF	TGCGCCAGCAGCCAGTCCGGGACAGGGGGCTACGAGCAGTACTTC
-	-	TRBV20-1	TRBJ2-7	CSARDPGVREQYF	TGCAGTGCTAGAGATCCGGGAGTTCGGGAGCAGTACTTC
-	few	TRBV4-3	TRBJ1-4	CASSQGSIWGLANEKLFF	TGCGCCAGCAGCCAAGGTTCTATCTGGGGGCTGGCTAATGAAAAACTGTTTTTT
TRBD1	few	TRBV12-3/TRBV12-4	TRBJ1-2	CASTNQGATGGYTF	TGTGCCAGCACCAATCAGGGGGCAACGGGTGGCTACACCTTC
TRBD2	-	TRBV7-3	TRBJ2-2	CASTPTSGGNTGELFF	TGTGCCAGCACCCCTACTAGCGGGGGGAACACCGGGGAGCTGTTTTTT
TRBD1	medium-sized	TRBV5-1	TRBJ1-1	CASSLAGTVNTEAFF	TGCGCCAGCAGCTTGGCTGGGACAGTGAACACTGAAGCTTTCTTT
-	few	TRBV29-1	TRBJ2-5	CSVEDRGGDQYF	TGCAGCGTTGAAGACAGGGGCGGGGACCAGTACTTC
-	-	TRBV7-7	TRBJ1-4	CASSRDYGEKLFF	TGTGCTAGCAGCCGGGACTATGGTGAAAAACTGTTTTTT